This T cell receptor beta chain was profiled in a study of CD8 T cells in ankylosing spondylitis. CDR3 length equals 14 residues. Germline V lookup: CDR1 SEHNR, CDR2 FQNEAQ (reference sequence). V was cut by 2 bases and J by 1 base, with 8 bases left in between. Each CDR3 protein is one row after TCRdb ran MiXCR on the 5' RACE reads. The table has 190,000 or so distinct CDR3 sequences, 13% seen once. General observations from the study: Earlier work had already found some motif variants in reactive arthritis synovial fluid and blood. A TCR beta motif of 8 or 9 highly homologous variants appeared characteristic of ankylosing spondylitis blood. Matched ankylosing spondylitis synovial fluid reportedly showed significant enrichment of disease-linked clones.

With respect to this clonotype: The antigen is not known.

The TCR comes from a male donor with ankylosing spondylitis or in good health (not recorded which). The V and J genes are TRBV7-9 and TRBJ2-5; D unresolved. The sequenced sample was blood, either unsorted or a sorted T cell fraction (not recorded which). The CDR3 DNA reads TGTGCCAGCAGCTTAAATACAGCCCAAGAGACCCAGTACTTC. The encoded protein is CASSLNTAQETQYF.